This T cell receptor beta chain was sequenced during a study of tissue T cells after allogeneic stem cell transplantation (dated by TCRdb to the early 2020s). Broadly, across the study: Over an approximately three-year period, roughly seven adult allo-HCT recipients who had steroid-refractory GVHD were prospectively enrolled in a research-autopsy study. Grafts from donors were received by all GVHD patients, with a handful of grafts being unmodified and three being CD34-selected to deplete T cells. Gastrointestinal GVHD was present in all GVHD patients, several lines of GVHD-directed therapy were administered to all GVHD patients, and skin involvement was additionally present in roughly 5 GVHD patients. Pre-transplant PBMCs, which were of recipient origin, were available from about five GVHD patients. For viably preserved blood and marrow, CD3+ T cells were flow-sorted when cell numbers allowed; smaller samples underwent direct DNA extraction. The study profiled TCR beta repertoires in many tissues obtained from research autopsies of patients with and without GVHD, and also in mouse models of GVHD. On the human side, the study was prospective and observational, with no blinding or randomization.

Paper-wide results and their limitations: Sampling depth was acknowledged as a limitation, and the patient cohort was both small and clinically heterogeneous. The study did not establish which tissue TCRs were alloreactive or antigen-specific, and some clones may have been host cells that persisted. Only a few T cell clones appeared in more than one patient, yet motif-based clustering showed tissue-specific repertoire signatures that were shared between patients. Blood and spleen T cells captured only a limited portion of the TCR repertoire detected in tissues, in both patients and mice. Within patients, how anatomically similar tissues were was a major factor shaping TCR repertoire composition, regardless of disease or transplant status.

Library preparation employed the immunoSEQ multiplex PCR assay. TCRbeta CDR3 sequencing was performed at survey depth by Adaptive Biotechnologies, and CDR3 sequences, V/J genes, productive frequency and template counts were reported. Amplification of TCR beta CDR3 regions started from genomic DNA instead of RNA. Concerning the study's data processing: Jensen-Shannon divergence was used to quantify pairwise repertoire overlap between tissues, with a value of 1 meaning complete divergence and a value of 0 meaning identical repertoires. Based on pairwise JSD values, tissues were grouped by single-linkage agglomerative hierarchical clustering, and the results were shown as dendrograms. GLIPH2 was applied to all patient samples using simulation_depth 1000, kmer_min_depth 3, and cdr3_length_cutoff 8, and only groups with more than two unique CDR3s were retained. In a standardized tissue-overlap score, Jaccard GLIPH-group overlap across patients was extrapolated to a standard repertoire size of 1000 clones. Linear mixed-effect models, with tissue as a fixed effect and individual as a random effect, were used to test how diversity related to clinical or experimental variables. TCRdb took this table from immuneACCESS and kept in-frame rearrangements with V and J called. Such tables lack part of the clones; where checked against another copy, unresolved V genes explain under half of the gap, and the rest is unexplained. The V and J calls and clone size were taken over from that table, and D and trimming were inferred from the DNA. The sample profile shows tens of thousands of clones; 65% to 90% of them were found once. Clones ranked in the top ten supply about 3.7% of the sample.

As regards this clone: Its recognized antigen is unknown. No much larger clone exists at a distance of one base, and base qualities are not known.

The time point label, read with the paper, signifies: recipient (host-origin) PBMCs collected before allo-HCT. The trim is 0 bases for V and 8 bases for J, with a gap of 14 bases between the germline ends. The CDR3 numbers 14 residues from cysteine through phenylalanine. Only the CDR3 DNA is retained, 42 bases long and in frame from the first base. CDR1 and CDR2 were assigned from the germline V gene as SGHRS and YFSETQ. The specimen comprised blood, sampled before transplantation. The receptor chain draws on TRBV5-1 and TRBJ1-2, with the D gene uncertain. The clonotype comes from a woman aged 18-49 years who later had graft-versus-host disease after an allogeneic stem cell transplant. CDR3 region: CASSLDSGSGGYTF. The sequence in DNA is TGCGCCAGCAGCTTGGATTCGGGATCGGGGGGCTACACCTTC.